This TCR beta chain was identified during a study of Ad26.COV2.S vaccination and SARS-CoV-2 variants. On the study more broadly: As a participant in COV1001, the donor was in the Ad26.COV2.S trial arm.

Libraries were prepared by immunoSEQ multiplex PCR; TCRdb keeps only in-frame clonotypes and omits some of them. The top ten hold under 3.5% of the sample, which has 400,000 or so clones, approximately 91% seen once. Stated treatment: some 20 received Ad26.COV2.S at low or high dose, single or two shots; 5 received placebo; per-sample allocation not given. Sample collection was performed on day 63 after the first vaccine or placebo injection. Within Boston, the person who donated was an adult of 18-55 years. Its platform was an Ad26 vector, and its expressed antigen was Wuhan-strain SARS-CoV-2 spike. Germline lookup yields CDR1 SGHRS and CDR2 YFSETQ. V gave up 0 bases and J gave up 0 bases, with 12 bases separating them. The CDR3 is made up of 16 amino acids.

The material sequenced was peripheral blood, taken in a trial of Ad26.COV2.S vaccine versus placebo. The clonotype originates from a person between 18 and 65 years old who received the Ad26.COV2.S COVID-19 vaccine or a placebo. This chain links TRBV5-1 with TRBJ1-1, with D unclear. DNA for the CDR3: TGCGCCAGCAGCTTGGGGCCCGGGGAGATGAACACTGAAGCTTTCTTT. Residues: CASSLGPGEMNTEAFF. Full variable domain (outside the CDR3, taken from reference TRBV5-1 and TRBJ1-1): KAGVTQTPRYLIKTRGQQVTLSCSPISGHRSVSWYQQTPGQGLQFLFEYFSETQRNKGNFPGRFSGRQFSNSRSEMNVSTLELGDSALYLCASSLGPGEMNTEAFFGQGTRLTVV.